A single sample is the source of the 10 T cell receptor beta chains below, sequenced in a study of radiation and T cells in renal cell carcinoma. Sequencing used immunoSEQ multiplex PCR; TCRdb keeps in-frame clones, though not all of them. The table includes roughly 130,000 clones, more than 70% detected once. Described time point: baseline pretreatment blood. Described treatment: 15 Gy SBRT to primary tumor, nephrectomy 4 weeks later. Source: blood, taken from a patient whose treatment included radiotherapy and nephrectomy. The receptors derive from a woman aged 50 to 60 with renal cell carcinoma.

This rearrangement joins TRBV19 to TRBJ1-1; D possibly corresponds to TRBD1 (6 bases). The CDR3 length is 14 residues. The germline gives CDR1 LNHDA, CDR2 SQIVND (reference sequence). The V end was cut by 7 bases, the J end by 10 bases, with 22 bases between. This CDR3 is CASTPPRGGPTAFF. As DNA, the CDR3 is TGTGCCAGTACCCCACCGCGAGGGGGACCGACAGCTTTCTTT.

The V gene is TRBV5-1, the J gene TRBJ2-2, with 9 positions matching TRBD2. The CDR3 spans 18 residues. V gave up 4 bases and J gave up 1 base; unmatched junction bases: 11. CDR1 SGHRS and CDR2 YFSETQ come from the germline V gene. DNA for the CDR3: TGCGCCAGCAGCAGGTCTAGCGGGGAGGCGGAGAACACCGGGGAGCTGTTTTTT. Amino acids: CASSRSSGEAENTGELFF.

The V and J genes are TRBV19 and TRBJ1-6; TRBD1 matches at 8 bases. After removal of 3 bases from V and 6 bases from J, the junction contained 7 bases not matched to a gene. This CDR3 spans 16 amino acids. CDR1 and CDR2 from the germline V gene are LNHDA and SQIVND (reference sequence). This CDR3 is CASSIRETGGNSPLHF. The CDR3 DNA reads as TGTGCCAGTAGTATTCGAGAAACAGGGGGTAATTCACCCCTCCACTTT.

About this clone: Other DNA sequences within the sample encode an identical CDR3. The chain is built from TRBV7-2 and TRBJ2-7; D might be TRBD2 (5 bases). V was trimmed by 3 bases and J by 2 bases, leaving 5 bases between them. From germline, CDR1 is SGHTA and CDR2 FQGNSA. This CDR3 has 12 amino acids. Here the CDR3 reads CASSLGAYEQYF. The CDR3 DNA reads as TGTGCCAGCAGCTTGGGAGCCTACGAGCAGTACTTC. Supplemented by reference TRBV7-2 and TRBJ2-7, the full variable domain reads GAGVSQSPSNKVTEKGKDVELRCDPISGHTALYWYRQSLGQGLEFLIYFQGNSAPDKSGLPSDRFSAERTGGSVSTLTIQRTQQEDSAVYLCASSLGAYEQYFGPGTRLTVT.

The genes are TRBV19 and TRBJ1-4, with a weak D call TRBD1 (6 bases). The CDR3 totals 14 residues. V lost 3 bases, J lost 4 bases, and 9 bases lay in between. CDR1 LNHDA and CDR2 SQIVND come from the germline V gene (reference sequence). The CDR3 loop reads CASSITGYNEKLFF. The CDR3 DNA follows: TGTGCCAGTAGTATCACAGGGTATAATGAAAAACTGTTTTTT.

The rearrangement uses TRBV10-3 and TRBJ2-7; D gene uncertain. V was clipped by 3 bases and J by 1 base, with 4 bases between them. The CDR3 is 12 amino acids. Germline CDR1 ENHRY, CDR2 SYGVKD. As DNA, the CDR3 is TGTGCCATCAGTGATAAGTCCTACGAGCAGTACTTC. It translates to CAISDKSYEQYF.

The chain couples TRBV18 to TRBJ2-3; D is ambiguous. CDR3 size: 13 residues. Between the trimmed V and J ends, which lost 3 bases and 4 bases, there was a span of 8 bases. Per germline, CDR1 KGHSH and CDR2 LQKENI. CDR3 amino acids: CASSPGLADTQYF. For the CDR3, the DNA is TGTGCCAGCTCACCGGGTTTGGCAGATACGCAGTATTTT.

This clone was detected only once. The genes are TRBV11-2 and TRBJ1-5, with D maybe TRBD1 (5 bases). From germline, CDR1 is SGHAT and CDR2 FQNNGV. This CDR3 has 15 residues. V dropped 1 base and J dropped 1 base, with 8 bases sitting between them. The CDR3 DNA is TGTGCCAGCAGCTTAGGGGGGGTGAGCAATCAGCCCCAGCATTTT. As protein: CASSLGGVSNQPQHF. The entire variable domain, with the rest obtained from reference TRBV11-2 and TRBJ1-5, is as follows: EAGVAQSPRYKIIEKRQSVAFWCNPISGHATLYWYQQILGQGPKLLIQFQNNGVVDDSQLPKDRFSAERLKGVDSTLKIQPAKLEDSAVYLCASSLGGVSNQPQHFGDGTRLSIL.

The chain has TRBV4-2 and TRBJ1-2; D is undetermined. CDR1 and CDR2 (germline): LGHNA, YNFKEQ. This CDR3 region has 15 residues. V dropped 0 bases and J dropped 5 bases, with 13 bases sitting between them. The CDR3 region is CASSQDTAEFYGYTF. The CDR3, as DNA: TGTGCCAGCAGCCAAGATACGGCAGAGTTTTATGGCTACACCTTC.

J is TRBJ2-3 and V is TRBV5-6, with 11 bases aligning to TRBD1. The trim removed 1 base at V and 0 bases at J, leaving 7 bases unmatched. Germline assignment: CDR1 SGHDT and CDR2 YYEEEE. The CDR3 covers 18 residues. The CDR3: CASSLIRDRGLSTDTQYF. In nucleotides, the CDR3 is TGTGCCAGCAGCTTGATCCGGGACAGGGGGTTGAGCACAGATACGCAGTATTTT. The complete variable domain, with remaining parts taken from reference TRBV5-6 and TRBJ2-3, reads DAGVTQSPTHLIKTRGQQVTLRCSPKSGHDTVSWYQQALGQGPQFIFQYYEEEERQRGNFPDRFSGHQFPNYSSELNVNALLLGDSALYLCASSLIRDRGLSTDTQYFGPGTRLTVL.